The 21 T cell receptor beta chains presented below share a single source sample, sequenced in a study of Ad26.COV2.S vaccination and SARS-CoV-2 variants. Generated by immunoSEQ multiplex PCR, the TCRdb table keeps only in-frame clones and is missing some. The table lists hundreds of thousands of clones, 87% of them singletons, with approximately 3.3% in the top ten. Described treatment: roughly 18 received Ad26.COV2.S at low or high dose, single or two shots; roughly 5 received placebo; per-sample allocation not given. Sampling was performed 63 days after the first vaccine or placebo injection. Source: peripheral blood, taken in a trial of Ad26.COV2.S vaccine versus placebo. These receptor sequences come from a person between 18 and 60 years old who received the Ad26.COV2.S COVID-19 vaccine or a placebo.

The rearrangement links TRBV3-1 (or the pseudogene TRBV3-2) to TRBJ1-2, with 8 bases matching TRBD1. CDR3 length: 18 amino acids. J gave up 0 bases and V 1 base, and 10 bases lay outside the gene matches. CDR1 and CDR2 from the germline V gene are LGHDT and YNNKEL (reference sequence). CDR3 nucleotide sequence: TGTGCCAGCAGCCAAGGCCACAGGGGGAGAGGAACTAACTATGGCTACACCTTC. Its translation is CASSQGHRGRGTNYGYTF.

V gene TRBV10-1 combines with J gene TRBJ2-7; D is perhaps TRBD2 (5 bases). Trimming cost V 6 bases and J 7 bases, with 19 bases left between them. Germline V gives CDR1 WNHNN, CDR2 SYGVQD (reference sequence). The CDR3 is 14 amino acids. The CDR3 region is CASRTRSRESEQYF. CDR3 nucleotides: TGCGCCAGCAGGACACGGTCCCGGGAAAGTGAGCAGTACTTC.

The chain recombines TRBV12-5 with TRBJ2-7; 10 bases map to TRBD2. CDR3 length: 15 amino acids. Germline CDR1 reads LGHNT; CDR2 reads FRNRAP. Losses at the gene ends were 5 bases for V and 0 bases for J; bases not matched to a gene: 4. The chain's CDR3 is CASGGGLASSYEQYF. The CDR3 DNA sequence: TGTGCTAGTGGTGGGGGACTAGCGTCCTCCTACGAGCAGTACTTC.

This chain links TRBV6-6 with TRBJ2-5, with D perhaps being TRBD1 or TRBD2 (5 bases each). Looked up from germline, CDR1 is MNHNY and CDR2 is SVGAGI (reference sequence). V was pared by 10 bases and J by 4 bases, with 13 bases between. This CDR3 is 12 amino acids long. The DNA of the CDR3 is TGTGCCATTAGCGTTAGGGGAGAGACCCAGTACTTC. This sequence encodes CAISVRGETQYF.

The chain couples TRBV5-1 to TRBJ1-6; 10 bases line up with TRBD1. Germline trimming cut 4 bases from V and 7 bases from J; bases unmatched to any gene: 2. Germline V CDR1 and CDR2: SGHRS, YFSETQ. This CDR3 region has 14 residues. In DNA, the CDR3 is TGCGCCAGCAGCATGGGACAGGGGAATTCACCCCTCCACTTT. Translation gives CASSMGQGNSPLHF.

The CDR3 protein is CASSPSSEKLFF. Written as DNA, the CDR3 is TGTGCCAGCTCACCGTCATCTGAAAAACTGTTTTTT. The rearrangement uses TRBV18 and TRBJ1-4; no definite D call. Per the germline V gene, CDR1 is KGHSH and CDR2 is LQKENI. Trimming stripped 3 bases from V and 7 bases from J, with 6 bases between. This CDR3 is built from 12 residues.

The gene calls are TRBV6-2 or TRBV6-3 and TRBJ1-2; 7 bases align to TRBD1. The CDR3 length is 14 residues. The V segment lost 5 bases and the J segment 4 bases; nucleotides outside the gene matches: 7. Looked up from germline, CDR1 is MNHEY and CDR2 is SVGEGT. CDR3 residues: CASSGRDRLYGYTF. DNA for the CDR3: TGTGCCAGCAGTGGACGGGACAGACTCTATGGCTACACCTTC.

V gene TRBV23-1 combines with J gene TRBJ2-2; possibly TRBD1 for D (6 bases). TRBV23-1 is noted as an ORF with a role that remains uncertain. This CDR3 spans 21 amino acids. V was clipped by 2 bases and J by 5 bases, with 30 bases between them. CDR3 sequence: CASSQKQPGQLLLEDTGELFF. The CDR3 DNA follows: TGCGCCAGCAGTCAAAAGCAGCCGGGACAACTCCTTTTGGAGGATACCGGGGAGCTGTTTTTT.

The chain links TRBV9 to TRBJ1-2, with a possible D match to TRBD1 (6 bases). Germline V gene data show CDR1 as SGDLS and CDR2 as YYNGEE. The germline V and J ends were trimmed by 2 bases and 6 bases, with 14 bases remaining between them. The CDR3 loop spans 14 amino acids. The CDR3 DNA follows: TGTGCCAGCAGCGTCACGCCGGGGGCGCATGGCTACACCTTC. Its translation is CASSVTPGAHGYTF.

The gene calls are TRBV2 and TRBJ2-7, with 9 bases fitting TRBD2. This CDR3 spans 17 amino acids. Germline lookup yields CDR1 SNHLY and CDR2 FYNNEI. With V trimmed by 6 bases and J by 8 bases, 20 bases remained unmatched. CDR3 nucleotide sequence: TGTGCCAGCAGGATCCTTGAGCTAGCGGGGAAGCAACATCAGCAGTACTTC. It specifies CASRILELAGKQHQQYF.

The chain carries TRBV7-2 and TRBJ1-1; a possible D gene is TRBD1 (6 bases). The CDR3 has 15 amino acids. Germline-derived CDR1 and CDR2 are SGHTA and FQGNSA. Trimming cost V 4 bases and J 0 bases, with 12 bases left between them. CDR3 in DNA: TGTGCCAGCAGCTCGAGTGGACAGATGAACACTGAAGCTTTCTTT. This gives the protein CASSSSGQMNTEAFF. Full variable domain (remainder filled in from reference TRBV7-2 and TRBJ1-1): GAGVSQSPSNKVTEKGKDVELRCDPISGHTALYWYRQSLGQGLEFLIYFQGNSAPDKSGLPSDRFSAERTGGSVSTLTIQRTQQEDSAVYLCASSSSGQMNTEAFFGQGTRLTVV.

The chain is built from TRBV6-6 and TRBJ1-2; the D gene is possibly TRBD1 (6 bases). The V gene lost 8 bases and the J gene lost 4 bases, with 20 bases spanning the gap. The germline V gene has CDR1 MNHNY and CDR2 SVGAGI (reference sequence). The CDR3 sequence is 15 residues long. This chain's CDR3 is CASEVQGTSLYGYTF. CDR3 sequence (DNA): TGTGCCAGCGAGGTGCAGGGGACCTCTCTCTATGGCTACACCTTC.

The rearrangement uses TRBV7-9 and TRBJ2-3, with a possible D match to TRBD1 (6 bases). CDR1 SEHNR and CDR2 FQNEAQ come from the germline V gene (reference sequence). The CDR3 is 15 amino acids. Trimming took off 4 bases at V and 1 base at J, with 12 bases between the two ends. This CDR3 reads CASSSGQWGTDTQYF. The CDR3 coding sequence is TGTGCCAGCAGCTCCGGACAGTGGGGCACAGATACGCAGTATTTT.

The chain uses TRBV2 and TRBJ2-3; 11 positions agree with TRBD2. CDR3 length: 15 residues. Per germline, CDR1 SNHLY and CDR2 FYNNEI. V lost 5 bases to trimming and J lost 4 bases; unmatched junction nucleotides: 5. This CDR3 reads CASSKLAGVPDTQYF. CDR3 DNA: TGTGCCAGCAGTAAACTAGCGGGAGTCCCAGATACGCAGTATTTT.

V is TRBV25-1 and J is TRBJ1-1; weak D call: TRBD1 (5 bases). V gave up 7 bases and J gave up 10 bases, with 22 bases separating them. The CDR3 has 14 amino acids. The germline V gene encodes CDR1 MGHDK and CDR2 SYGVNS. The DNA of the CDR3 is TGTGCCAGCACCTCCTGGGGACCCATTTCGGGAGCTTTCTTT. Its translation is CASTSWGPISGAFF.

The chain has TRBV9 and TRBJ1-5; D perhaps matches TRBD1 (5 bases). Between the trimmed V and J ends, which lost 3 bases and 0 bases, there was a span of 7 bases. Germline V lookup: CDR1 SGDLS, CDR2 YYNGEE. The CDR3 spans 14 residues. The CDR3 DNA sequence: TGTGCCAGCAGCGCTCAGGGTAGCAATCAGCCCCAGCATTTT. As protein: CASSAQGSNQPQHF.

V and J are TRBV6-5 and TRBJ2-2; the D is unclear. The CDR3 length is 14 residues. V was clipped by 2 bases and J by 1 base, with 5 bases between them. CDR1 is MNHEY and CDR2 is SVGAGI in the germline V gene. CDR3 in amino acids: CASSYGENTGELFF. The CDR3, as DNA: TGTGCCAGCAGTTACGGGGAGAACACCGGGGAGCTGTTTTTT.

J is TRBJ2-7 and V is TRBV21-1; the tabulated D call, TRBD2, remains unverified against the DNA. TRBV21-1 is a documented pseudogene. This CDR3 region has 11 residues. CDR3 DNA sequence: TGTGCCACTCCCTGCGGCACCGAGCAGTACTTC. It encodes CATPCGTEQYF.

The V call is TRBV5-1, the J call TRBJ1-4; a weak D match, TRBD1 (6 bases). In germline, CDR1 is SGHRS, CDR2 YFSETQ. V dropped 1 base and J dropped 4 bases, with 11 bases sitting between them. The CDR3 loop spans 15 amino acids. The CDR3 spells CASSLLGGHNEKLFF. CDR3 DNA sequence: TGCGCCAGCAGCTTGTTAGGGGGTCATAATGAAAAACTGTTTTTT.

The chain links TRBV5-1 to TRBJ1-3, with D possibly being TRBD1 (5 bases). Trimming removed 4 bases from V and 2 bases from J, with 10 bases in between. The CDR3 consists of 14 residues. In germline, CDR1 is SGHRS, CDR2 YFSETQ. CDR3 in amino acids: CASSLQATGNTIYF. CDR3 sequence (DNA): TGCGCCAGCAGCCTACAGGCTACTGGAAACACCATATATTTT.

V gene TRBV5-4 combines with J gene TRBJ1-3; no clear D. Trimming took 0 bases from V and 0 from J, leaving 7 bases between them. CDR1 and CDR2 (germline): SGHNT, YYREEE (reference sequence). The CDR3 totals 15 residues. CDR3 bases: TGTGCCAGCAGCTTGGGTACAGCCTCTGGAAACACCATATATTTT. This codes for CASSLGTASGNTIYF. Full variable domain (outside the CDR3, taken from reference TRBV5-4 and TRBJ1-3): ETGVTQSPTHLIKTRGQQVTLRCSSQSGHNTVSWYQQALGQGPQFIFQYYREEENGRGNFPPRFSGLQFPNYSSELNVNALELDDSALYLCASSLGTASGNTIYFGEGSWLTVV.